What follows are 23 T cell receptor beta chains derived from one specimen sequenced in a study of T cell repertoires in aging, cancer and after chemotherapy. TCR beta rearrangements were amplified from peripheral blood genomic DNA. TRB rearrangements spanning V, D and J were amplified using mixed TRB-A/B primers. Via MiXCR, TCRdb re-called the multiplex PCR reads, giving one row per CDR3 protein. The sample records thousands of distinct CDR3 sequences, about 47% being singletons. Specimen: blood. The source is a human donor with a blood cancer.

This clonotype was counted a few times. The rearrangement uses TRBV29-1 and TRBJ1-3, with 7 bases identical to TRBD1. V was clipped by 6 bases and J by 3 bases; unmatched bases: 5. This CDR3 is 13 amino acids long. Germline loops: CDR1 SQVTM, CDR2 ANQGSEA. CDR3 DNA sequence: TGCAGCGTCTCAGGGGGGCATGGAAACACCATATATTTT. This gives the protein CSVSGGHGNTIYF.

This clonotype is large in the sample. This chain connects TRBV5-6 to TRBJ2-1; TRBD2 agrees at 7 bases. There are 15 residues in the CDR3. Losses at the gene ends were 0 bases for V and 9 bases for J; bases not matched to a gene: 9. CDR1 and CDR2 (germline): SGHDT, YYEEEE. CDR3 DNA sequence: TGTGCCAGCAGCTTGGGACCGTATACGGGGGGTGAGCAGTTCTTC. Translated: CASSLGPYTGGEQFF.

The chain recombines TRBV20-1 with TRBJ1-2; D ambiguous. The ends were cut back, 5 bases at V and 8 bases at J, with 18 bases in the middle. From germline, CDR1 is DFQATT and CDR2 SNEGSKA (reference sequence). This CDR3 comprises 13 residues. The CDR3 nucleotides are TGCAGTGCTGCCCCGGGCGGGGTTAAGGGCTACACCTTC. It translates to CSAAPGGVKGYTF.

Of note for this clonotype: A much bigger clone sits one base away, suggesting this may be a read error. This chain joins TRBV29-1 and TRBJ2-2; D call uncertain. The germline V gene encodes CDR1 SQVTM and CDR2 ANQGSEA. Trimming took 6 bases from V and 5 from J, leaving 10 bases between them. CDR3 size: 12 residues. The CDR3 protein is CSVVRKTGELFF. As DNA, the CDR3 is TGCAGCGTCGTTCGAAAAACCGGGGAGCTGTTTTTT.

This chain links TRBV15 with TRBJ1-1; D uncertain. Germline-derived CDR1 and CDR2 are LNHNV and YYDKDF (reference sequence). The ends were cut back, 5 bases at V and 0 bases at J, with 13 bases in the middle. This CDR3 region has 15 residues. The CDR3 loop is CATSPRTVMNTEAFF. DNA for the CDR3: TGTGCCACCAGCCCCCGTACAGTTATGAACACTGAAGCTTTCTTT.

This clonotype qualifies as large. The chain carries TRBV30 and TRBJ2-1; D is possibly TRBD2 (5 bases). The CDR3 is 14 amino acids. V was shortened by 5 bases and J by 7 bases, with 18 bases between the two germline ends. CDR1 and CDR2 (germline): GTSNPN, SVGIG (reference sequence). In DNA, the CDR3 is TGTGCCTGGGGGGTTGCGGACTCGATAAATGAGCAGTTCTTC. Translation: CAWGVADSINEQFF. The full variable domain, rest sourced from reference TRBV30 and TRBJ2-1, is SQTIHQWPATLVQPVGSPLSLECTVEGTSNPNLYWYRQAAGRGLQLLFYSVGIGQISSEVPQNLSASRPQDRQFILSSKKLLLSDSGFYLCAWGVADSINEQFFGPGTRLTVL.

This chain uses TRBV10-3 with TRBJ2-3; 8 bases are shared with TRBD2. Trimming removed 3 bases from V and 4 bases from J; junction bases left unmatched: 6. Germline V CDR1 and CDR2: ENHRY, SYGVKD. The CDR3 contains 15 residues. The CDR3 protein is CAISDLGTRPDTQYF. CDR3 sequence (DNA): TGTGCCATCAGTGACTTAGGGACTAGACCAGATACGCAGTATTTT.

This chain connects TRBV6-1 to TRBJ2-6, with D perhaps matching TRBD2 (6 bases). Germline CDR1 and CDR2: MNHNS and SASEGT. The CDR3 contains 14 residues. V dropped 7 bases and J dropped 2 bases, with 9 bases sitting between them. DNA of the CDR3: TGTGCCAGCAAGCGGGTAGCTGGGGCCAACGTCCTGACTTTC. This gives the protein CASKRVAGANVLTF.

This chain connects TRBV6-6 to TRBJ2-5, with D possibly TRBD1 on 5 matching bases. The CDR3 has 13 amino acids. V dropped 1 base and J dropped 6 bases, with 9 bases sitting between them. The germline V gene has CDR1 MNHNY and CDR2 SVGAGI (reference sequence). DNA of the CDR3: TGTGCCAGCAGTTACTTGGGGCGGAAGACCCAGTACTTC. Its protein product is CASSYLGRKTQYF.

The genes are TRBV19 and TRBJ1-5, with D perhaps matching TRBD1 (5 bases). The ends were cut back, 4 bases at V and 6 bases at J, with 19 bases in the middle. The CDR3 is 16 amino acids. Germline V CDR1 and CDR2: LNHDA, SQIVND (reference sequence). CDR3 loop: CASSTLRVLVSQPQHF. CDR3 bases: TGTGCCAGTAGTACCCTCAGGGTATTGGTTAGTCAGCCCCAGCATTTT.

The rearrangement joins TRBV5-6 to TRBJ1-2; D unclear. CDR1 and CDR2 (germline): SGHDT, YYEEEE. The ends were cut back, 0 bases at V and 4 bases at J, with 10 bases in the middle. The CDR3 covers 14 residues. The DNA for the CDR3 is TGTGCCAGCAGCTTGGGGGCGGAACCCTATGGCTACACCTTC. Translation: CASSLGAEPYGYTF.

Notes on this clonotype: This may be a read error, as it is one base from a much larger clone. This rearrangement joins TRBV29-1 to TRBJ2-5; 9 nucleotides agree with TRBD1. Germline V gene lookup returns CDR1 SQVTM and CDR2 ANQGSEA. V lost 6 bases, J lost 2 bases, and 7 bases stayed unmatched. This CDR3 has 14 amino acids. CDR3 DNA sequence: TGCAGCGTAGTCCCCGGGACAGGGCAAGAGACCCAGTACTTC. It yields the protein CSVVPGTGQETQYF.

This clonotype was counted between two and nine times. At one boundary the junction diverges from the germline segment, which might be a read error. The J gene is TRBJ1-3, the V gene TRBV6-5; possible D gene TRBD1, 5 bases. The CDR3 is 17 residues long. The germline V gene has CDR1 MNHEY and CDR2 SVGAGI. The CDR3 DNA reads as TGTGCCAGCAGTTACCCAACGGGGGAGGCCCTCTCGAACACTATATATTTT. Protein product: CASSYPTGEALSNTIYF.

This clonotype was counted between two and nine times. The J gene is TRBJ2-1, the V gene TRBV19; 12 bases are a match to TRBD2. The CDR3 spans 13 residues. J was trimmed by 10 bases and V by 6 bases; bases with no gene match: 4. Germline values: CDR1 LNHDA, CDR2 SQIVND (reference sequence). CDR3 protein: CASRTSGRGEQFF. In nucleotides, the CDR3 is TGTGCCAGTAGGACTAGCGGGAGAGGAGAGCAGTTCTTC.

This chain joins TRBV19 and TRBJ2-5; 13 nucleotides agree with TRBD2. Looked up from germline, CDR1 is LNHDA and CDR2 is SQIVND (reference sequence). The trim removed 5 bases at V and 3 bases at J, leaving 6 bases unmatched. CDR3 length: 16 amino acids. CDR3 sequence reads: CASSPTGTSGEETQYF. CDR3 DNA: TGTGCCAGTAGTCCCACCGGGACTAGCGGGGAAGAGACCCAGTACTTC.

The CDR3 nucleotides read TGTGCCAGCAGCCCTCGGACAGCGGGAGTACCCGGGGAGCTGTTTTTT. This sequence encodes CASSPRTAGVPGELFF. The chain combines TRBV27 with TRBJ2-2, with 8 bases identical to TRBD2. The CDR3 runs 16 residues. The trim removed 6 bases at V and 6 bases at J, leaving 12 bases unmatched. Germline values: CDR1 MNHEY, CDR2 SMNVEV (reference sequence).

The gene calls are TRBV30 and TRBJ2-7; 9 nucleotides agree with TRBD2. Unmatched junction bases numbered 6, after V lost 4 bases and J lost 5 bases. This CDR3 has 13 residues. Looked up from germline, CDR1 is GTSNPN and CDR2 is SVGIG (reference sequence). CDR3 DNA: TGTGCCTGGAACTCGCGACTAGCGGACGAGCAGTACTTC. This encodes CAWNSRLADEQYF. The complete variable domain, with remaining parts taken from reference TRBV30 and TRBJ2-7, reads SQTIHQWPATLVQPVGSPLSLECTVEGTSNPNLYWYRQAAGRGLQLLFYSVGIGQISSEVPQNLSASRPQDRQFILSSKKLLLSDSGFYLCAWNSRLADEQYFGPGTRLTVT.

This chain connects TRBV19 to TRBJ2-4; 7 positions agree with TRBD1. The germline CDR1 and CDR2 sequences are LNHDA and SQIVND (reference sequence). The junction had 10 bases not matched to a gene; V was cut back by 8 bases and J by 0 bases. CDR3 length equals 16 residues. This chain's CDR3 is CASGSHRGLAKNIQYF. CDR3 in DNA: TGTGCCAGTGGGAGTCACAGGGGCTTAGCCAAAAACATTCAGTACTTC.

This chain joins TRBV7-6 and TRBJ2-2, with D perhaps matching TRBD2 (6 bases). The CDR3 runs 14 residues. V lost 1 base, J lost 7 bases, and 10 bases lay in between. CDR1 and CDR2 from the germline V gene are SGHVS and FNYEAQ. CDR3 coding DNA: TGTGCCAGCAGCTTAGGCGGGGCAATCGGGGAGCTGTTTTTT. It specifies CASSLGGAIGELFF.

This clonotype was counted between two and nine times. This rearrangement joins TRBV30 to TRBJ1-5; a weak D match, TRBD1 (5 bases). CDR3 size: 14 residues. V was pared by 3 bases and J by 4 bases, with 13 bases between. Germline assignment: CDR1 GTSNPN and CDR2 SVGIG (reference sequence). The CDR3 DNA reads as TGTGCCTGGAGCGCTATGGGGCCTAATCAGCCCCAGCATTTT. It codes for CAWSAMGPNQPQHF.

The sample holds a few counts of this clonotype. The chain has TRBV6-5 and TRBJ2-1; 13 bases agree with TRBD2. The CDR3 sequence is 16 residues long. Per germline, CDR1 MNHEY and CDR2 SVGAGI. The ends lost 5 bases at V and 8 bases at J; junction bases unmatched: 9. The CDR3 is CASSRRLAGGRDEQFF. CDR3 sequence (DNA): TGTGCCAGCAGTCGTCGACTAGCGGGGGGTAGGGATGAGCAGTTCTTC.

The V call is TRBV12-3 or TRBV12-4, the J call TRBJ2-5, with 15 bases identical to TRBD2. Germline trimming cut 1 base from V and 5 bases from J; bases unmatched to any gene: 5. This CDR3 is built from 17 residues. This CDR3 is CASSLEGLAGGRETQYF. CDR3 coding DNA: TGTGCCAGCAGTTTAGAGGGACTAGCGGGAGGACGGGAGACCCAGTACTTC.

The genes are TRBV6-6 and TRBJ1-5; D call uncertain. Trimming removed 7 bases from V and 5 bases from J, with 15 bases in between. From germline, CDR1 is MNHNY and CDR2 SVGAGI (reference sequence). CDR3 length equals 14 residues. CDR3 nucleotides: TGTGCCAGCACCTTGAGAGGGCAAGATCAGCCCCAGCATTTT. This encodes CASTLRGQDQPQHF.